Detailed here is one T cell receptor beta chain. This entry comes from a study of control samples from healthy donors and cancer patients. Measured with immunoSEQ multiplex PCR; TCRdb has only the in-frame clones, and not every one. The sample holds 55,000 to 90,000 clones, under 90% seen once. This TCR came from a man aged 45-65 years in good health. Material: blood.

CDR3 nucleotide sequence: TGTGCCACCAGTGATTCGGACAGGGATGGCTACACCTTC. Its protein product is CATSDSDRDGYTF. The chain joins TRBV24-1 to TRBJ1-2, with 8 bases fitting TRBD1. Trimming removed 2 bases from V and 6 bases from J; junction bases left unmatched: 1. From germline, CDR1 is KGHDR and CDR2 SFDVKD. This CDR3 region has 13 residues.